The 2 T cell receptor beta chains presented below share a single source sample, sequenced in a study of response to subunit inactivated influenza vaccine. A single record per CDR3 protein comes from TCRdb applying MiXCR to the RT-PCR reads. The repertoire consists of roughly 700,000 distinct CDR3 sequences, with more than 15% occurring once and the leading ten covering approximately 10%. This specimen was PBMCs from blood, taken 11 to 12 days after vaccination. The source is a middle-aged man who received an inactivated influenza vaccine.

This clonotype appeared a few times. This chain uses TRBV4-3 with TRBJ1-2; D unresolved. V was cut by 0 bases and J by 4 bases, with 9 bases left in between. The germline V gene has CDR1 LGHNA and CDR2 YSLEER. This CDR3 has 14 amino acids. CDR3 DNA: TGCGCCAGCAGCCAAGATGCCGGACGCTATGGCTACACCTTC. As protein: CASSQDAGRYGYTF.

There are a few counts of this clonotype. This chain connects TRBV28 to TRBJ1-1; 7 bases map to TRBD1. The CDR3 contains 13 residues. V shed 6 bases and J 10 bases; nucleotides not matched to a gene: 11. From germline, CDR1 is MDHEN and CDR2 SYDVKM. Here the CDR3 reads CASRTTGRRGAFF. Here the CDR3 DNA reads TGTGCCAGCAGAACGACAGGGAGGAGAGGAGCTTTCTTT.